The 24 T cell receptor beta chains below were found in one sample sequenced in a study of blood T cell repertoires in COVID-19. The repertoire was sequenced with immunoSEQ multiplex PCR; TCRdb's copy has only in-frame clones and lacks some. The sample consists of some 80,000 clones, 80% of them appearing once. Sequenced sample: peripheral blood. These receptor sequences come from a middle-aged woman with active or convalescent COVID-19.

The chain combines TRBV5-4 with TRBJ2-7; 7 nucleotides line up with TRBD1. The CDR3 has 15 amino acids. The germline V gene has CDR1 SGHNT and CDR2 YYREEE (reference sequence). V trimming: 1 base; J trimming: 2 bases; junction bases outside the gene matches: 6. Here the CDR3 DNA reads TGTGCCAGCAGCTTGTCCTCGGGACAGACCTACGAGCAGTACTTC. This sequence encodes CASSLSSGQTYEQYF. Supplemented by reference TRBV5-4 and TRBJ2-7, the full variable domain reads ETGVTQSPTHLIKTRGQQVTLRCSSQSGHNTVSWYQQALGQGPQFIFQYYREEENGRGNFPPRFSGLQFPNYSSELNVNALELDDSALYLCASSLSSGQTYEQYFGPGTRLTVT.

CDR3 sequence reads: CASRGANYGYTF. The CDR3 DNA reads as TGTGCCAGCAGGGGCGCCAACTATGGCTACACCTTC. J is TRBJ1-2 and V is TRBV6-4; D unresolved. Deletions cut 6 bases from V and 2 bases from J, with 7 bases between. Germline V CDR1 and CDR2: MRHNA, SNTAGT. The CDR3 sequence is 12 residues long.

CDR3 DNA: TGTGCCAGCAGCCAATTCGGAGGAAATTCACCCCTCCACTTT. Translating gives CASSQFGGNSPLHF. The V call is TRBV14, the J call TRBJ1-6; D gene uncertain. This CDR3 region has 14 residues. CDR1 is SGHDN, CDR2 FVKESK, per germline. Trimming shortened V by 2 bases and J by 7 bases, and 9 bases separated the two germline ends.

This chain joins TRBV11-2 and TRBJ2-7; 7 bases align to TRBD1. V was clipped by 3 bases and J by 1 base; unmatched bases: 0. Germline-derived CDR1 and CDR2 are SGHAT and FQNNGV. The CDR3 covers 13 residues. The CDR3: CASSLDRSYEQYF. CDR3 coding DNA: TGTGCCAGCAGCTTGGACAGGTCCTACGAGCAGTACTTC.

This clone was counted a few times. This sequence joins TRBV10-3 and TRBJ1-2, with 7 bases lining up with TRBD1. The V gene end was trimmed by 10 bases and the J gene end by 3 bases; junction bases not matched to a gene: 8. CDR1 ENHRY and CDR2 SYGVKD come from the germline V gene. The CDR3 has 13 amino acids. CDR3 DNA: TGTGCCACCTCGACAGGGTCTGACTATGGCTACACCTTC. Translated, it gives CATSTGSDYGYTF.

This chain joins TRBV28 and TRBJ2-4; tentatively, D is TRBD2 (5 bases). Germline values: CDR1 MDHEN, CDR2 SYDVKM. The length of the CDR3 is 13 residues. The germline V and J ends were trimmed by 5 bases and 6 bases, with 11 bases remaining between them. In nucleotides, the CDR3 is TGTGCCAGCAGTGGGCTGGACTTAAACATTCAGTACTTC. This sequence encodes CASSGLDLNIQYF.

CDR3 DNA: TGCGCCAGCAGCCCTACCGGGGGACTTACTTACGAGCAGTACTTC. Translation gives CASSPTGGLTYEQYF. This chain joins TRBV5-1 and TRBJ2-7; a possible D gene is TRBD2 (6 bases). V shed 4 bases and J shed 4 bases, with 18 bases lying between them. Germline CDR1 and CDR2: SGHRS and YFSETQ. The CDR3 runs to 15 residues.

This chain joins TRBV5-8 and TRBJ2-3, with D perhaps matching TRBD2 (6 bases). The V end lost 4 bases, the J end lost 0 bases, and 12 bases lay between the germline ends. In germline, CDR1 is SGHTS, CDR2 YDEGEE. The CDR3 is 15 residues long. The CDR3 protein is CASSGGTFSTDTQYF. The CDR3, as DNA: TGTGCCAGCAGCGGAGGGACTTTTAGCACAGATACGCAGTATTTT.

This clone was counted a single time. The CDR3, as DNA: TGTGCCAGCAGCCCAGGGGCGAGCGAGAGCACAGATACGCAGTATTTT. Translation: CASSPGASESTDTQYF. J is TRBJ2-3 and V is TRBV7-3; D may be TRBD1 (6 bases). This CDR3 comprises 16 residues. V was pared by 5 bases and J by 0 bases, with 15 bases between. Germline V gene lookup returns CDR1 SGHTA and CDR2 FQGTGA.

V and J are TRBV6-5 and TRBJ1-6, with 8 bases that match TRBD1. Germline V gives CDR1 MNHEY, CDR2 SVGAGI. The CDR3 has 14 amino acids. J was trimmed by 10 bases and V by 5 bases; bases with no gene match: 7. CDR3 nucleotides: TGTGCCAGCAGTCAGACAGGGGTATTGTCACCCCTCCACTTT. Translation gives CASSQTGVLSPLHF.

Here the CDR3 reads CASSRGYTGELFF. As DNA, the CDR3 is TGTGCCAGTAGTCGGGGGTACACCGGGGAGCTGTTTTTT. The J gene is TRBJ2-2, the V gene TRBV19; D possibly corresponds to TRBD2 (6 bases). This CDR3 is built from 13 residues. Germline V lookup: CDR1 LNHDA, CDR2 SQIVND (reference sequence). The V end was cut by 5 bases, the J end by 3 bases, with 7 bases between.

The rearrangement joins TRBV3-1 (or the pseudogene TRBV3-2) to TRBJ2-7; 7 nucleotides align to TRBD2. V dropped 2 bases and J dropped 4; count of bases not matched to a gene: 11. CDR3 length: 16 residues. Germline V gene data show CDR1 as LGHDT and CDR2 as YNNKEL (reference sequence). The CDR3 is CASSQTPGLRLYEQYF. The CDR3 DNA follows: TGTGCCAGCAGCCAAACCCCGGGACTAAGGTTGTACGAGCAGTACTTC.

For this clone: Other DNA sequences in the sample encode the same CDR3. The chain is built from TRBV28 and TRBJ2-5, with 9 positions matching TRBD1. Losses at the gene ends were 4 bases for V and 3 bases for J; bases not matched to a gene: 6. Germline CDR1 MDHEN, CDR2 SYDVKM. This CDR3 spans 15 amino acids. CDR3 sequence (DNA): TGTGCCAGCAGTTCTTCCGGGACAGGGAAAGAGACCCAGTACTTC. It specifies CASSSSGTGKETQYF.

V is TRBV11-3 and J is TRBJ2-4, with 8 positions matching TRBD1. This CDR3 has 16 amino acids. The germline CDR1 and CDR2 sequences are SGHNT and YENEEA. The ends lost 5 bases at V and 1 base at J; junction bases unmatched: 7. The CDR3 DNA sequence: TGTGCCAGCAGCGCGGACAGGGCCAGGGCCAAAAACATTCAGTACTTC. Protein: CASSADRARAKNIQYF.

The chain links TRBV7-2 to TRBJ2-7; 8 bases match TRBD1. V dropped 5 bases and J dropped 3; count of bases not matched to a gene: 6. Germline assignment: CDR1 SGHTA and CDR2 FQGNSA. This CDR3 contains 14 residues. The CDR3 loop is CASSPRGLYYEQYF. CDR3 in DNA: TGTGCCAGCAGCCCCAGGGGGCTCTACTACGAGCAGTACTTC.

The chain joins TRBV7-9 to TRBJ2-3; TRBD2 matches at 7 bases. Trimming cost V 5 bases and J 1 base; bases outside gene matches: 6. Looked up from germline, CDR1 is SEHNR and CDR2 is FQNEAQ (reference sequence). The CDR3 length is 15 residues. The CDR3 bases are TGTGCCAGCAGCCCGGGGAGGGAGGGCACAGATACGCAGTATTTT. Translated, it gives CASSPGREGTDTQYF.

The rearrangement uses TRBV18 and TRBJ2-5; TRBD2 aligns across 9 bases. The germline V gene encodes CDR1 KGHSH and CDR2 LQKENI. CDR3 size: 15 residues. Unmatched junction bases numbered 6, after V lost 3 bases and J lost 4 bases. CDR3 sequence: CASSPAGGPGETQYF. The CDR3 bases are TGTGCCAGCTCACCGGCGGGGGGGCCCGGAGAGACCCAGTACTTC. Complete variable domain (other parts from reference TRBV18 and TRBJ2-5): NAGVMQNPRHLVRRRGQEARLRCSPMKGHSHVYWYRQLPEEGLKFMVYLQKENIIDESGMPKERFSAEFPKEGPSILRIQQVVRGDSAAYFCASSPAGGPGETQYFGPGTRLLVL.

The rearrangement joins TRBV5-1 to TRBJ2-5; tentative D call: TRBD2 (6 bases). In germline, CDR1 is SGHRS, CDR2 YFSETQ. Deletions cut 3 bases from V and 5 bases from J, with 11 bases between. The CDR3 has 13 amino acids. The chain's CDR3 is CASSSPGGETQYF. Here the CDR3 DNA reads TGCGCCAGCAGCTCCCCCGGAGGGGAGACCCAGTACTTC.

The rearrangement uses TRBV19 and TRBJ2-3, with a tentative D call TRBD1 (5 bases). The germline V gene encodes CDR1 LNHDA and CDR2 SQIVND (reference sequence). This CDR3 contains 13 residues. V was clipped by 5 bases and J by 5 bases, with 11 bases between them. CDR3 sequence: CASSPRVVDTQYF. The CDR3 DNA reads as TGTGCCAGTAGTCCCAGGGTTGTAGATACGCAGTATTTT.

The chain joins TRBV6-2 or TRBV6-3 to TRBJ1-2, with 8 bases identical to TRBD1. The CDR3 totals 17 residues. Looked up from germline, CDR1 is MNHEY and CDR2 is SVGEGT. Trimming took 4 bases from V and 2 from J; bases not matched to a gene: 12. This chain's CDR3 is CASSFPSTGAPNYGYTF. Written as DNA, the CDR3 is TGTGCCAGCAGTTTTCCCTCGACAGGGGCGCCCAACTATGGCTACACCTTC.

The chain joins TRBV7-3 to TRBJ2-3; 11 bases align to TRBD2. With V trimmed by 1 base and J by 1 base, 4 bases remained unmatched. Germline CDR1 reads SGHTA; CDR2 reads FQGTGA. The length of the CDR3 is 17 residues. DNA for the CDR3: TGTGCCAGCAGCTTAAATCCGACTAGCGGGGGCACAGATACGCAGTATTTT. Translated, it gives CASSLNPTSGGTDTQYF.

This chain uses TRBV7-9 with TRBJ2-7; tentative D call: TRBD2 (6 bases). The CDR3 is made up of 13 amino acids. Germline V lookup: CDR1 SEHNR, CDR2 FQNEAQ (reference sequence). Trimming took 9 bases from V and 3 from J, leaving 15 bases between them. CDR3 sequence: CASQPWEDYEQYF. In DNA form, the CDR3 reads TGTGCCAGTCAACCATGGGAGGACTACGAGCAGTACTTC.

The rearrangement joins TRBV7-6 to TRBJ2-1, with a possible D match to TRBD1 (6 bases). The length of the CDR3 is 15 residues. CDR1 SGHVS and CDR2 FNYEAQ come from the germline V gene. V gave up 5 bases and J gave up 2 bases, with 13 bases separating them. CDR3 loop: CASSIRGGPYNEQFF. As DNA, the CDR3 is TGTGCCAGCAGCATAAGAGGGGGACCCTACAATGAGCAGTTCTTC.

This clone was seen only once. The chain joins TRBV10-3 to TRBJ2-5, with D perhaps TRBD1 (6 bases). This CDR3 region has 14 residues. Germline CDR1 is ENHRY and CDR2 is SYGVKD. V lost 6 bases and J 3 bases, leaving 14 bases between the germline ends. CDR3 in DNA: TGTGCCATCAGGGACGGGACACAGAAAGAGACCCAGTACTTC. Amino acids: CAIRDGTQKETQYF.